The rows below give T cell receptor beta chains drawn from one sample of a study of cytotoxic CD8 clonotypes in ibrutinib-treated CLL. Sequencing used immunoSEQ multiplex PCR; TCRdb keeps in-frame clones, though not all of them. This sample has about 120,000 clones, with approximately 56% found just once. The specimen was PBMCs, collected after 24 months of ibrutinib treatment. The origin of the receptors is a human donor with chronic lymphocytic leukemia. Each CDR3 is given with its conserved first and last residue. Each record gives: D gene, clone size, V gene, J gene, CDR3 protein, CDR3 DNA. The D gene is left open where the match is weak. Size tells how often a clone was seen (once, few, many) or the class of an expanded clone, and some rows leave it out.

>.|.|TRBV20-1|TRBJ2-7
CSGEFDYEQYF
TGCAGTGGGGAGTTTGACTACGAGCAGTACTTC
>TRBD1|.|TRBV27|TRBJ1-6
CASSPRQGYNSPLHF
TGTGCCAGCAGTCCCAGACAGGGTTATAATTCACCCCTCCACTTT
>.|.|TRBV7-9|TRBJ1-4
CASSFEGYNEKLFF
TGTGCCAGCAGCTTCGAAGGATATAATGAAAAACTGTTTTTT
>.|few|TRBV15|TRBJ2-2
CATSRDRELFF
TGTGCCACCAGCAGAGATAGGGAGCTGTTTTTT
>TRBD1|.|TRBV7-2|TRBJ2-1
CASSDLGQGNYNEQFF
TGTGCCAGCAGCGATCTTGGACAGGGAAACTACAATGAGCAGTTCTTC
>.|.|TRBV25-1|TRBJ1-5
CASSEWVAPYSNQPQHF
TGTGCCAGCAGTGAATGGGTAGCCCCTTATAGCAATCAGCCCCAGCATTTT
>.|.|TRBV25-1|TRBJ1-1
CASSDWARESEAFF
TGTGCCAGCAGTGATTGGGCTAGGGAGTCCGAAGCTTTCTTT
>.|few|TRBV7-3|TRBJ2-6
CASSSGTSNVLTF
TGTGCCAGCAGCTCCGGGACGAGCAACGTCCTGACTTTC
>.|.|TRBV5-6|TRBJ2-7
CASSQPSTYEQYF
TGTGCCAGCAGCCAGCCCAGTACGTACGAGCAGTACTTC
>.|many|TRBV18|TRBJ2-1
CASSLHHTENEQFF
TGTGCCAGCTCACTCCATCATACGGAGAATGAGCAGTTCTTC
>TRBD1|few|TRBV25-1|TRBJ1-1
CASSTYRGTEAFF
TGTGCCAGCAGTACCTACAGGGGAACTGAAGCTTTCTTT
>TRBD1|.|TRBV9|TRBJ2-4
CASSVSGQPVGNIQYF
TGTGCCAGCAGCGTTTCGGGACAGCCTGTCGGAAACATTCAGTACTTC
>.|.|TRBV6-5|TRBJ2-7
CASTGAYEQYF
TGTGCCAGCACCGGAGCCTACGAGCAGTACTTC
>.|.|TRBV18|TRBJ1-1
CASSPPGRGPTEAFF
TGTGCCAGCTCACCACCGGGGAGGGGTCCCACTGAAGCTTTCTTT
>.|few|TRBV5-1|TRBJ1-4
CASSLGRPDEKLFF
TGCGCCAGCAGCTTGGGCAGGCCCGATGAAAAACTGTTTTTT
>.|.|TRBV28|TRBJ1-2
CASCHSGVRGYTF
TGTGCCAGCTGTCACTCGGGTGTCCGTGGCTACACCTTC
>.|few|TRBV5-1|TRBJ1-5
CASSLGGDQPQHF
TGCGCCAGCAGCTTGGGGGGCGATCAGCCCCAGCATTTT
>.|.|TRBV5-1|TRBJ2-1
CASSRSQNRGSYNEQFF
TGCGCCAGCAGCCGCAGCCAAAATCGTGGCTCCTACAATGAGCAGTTCTTC
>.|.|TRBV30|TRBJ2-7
CAWGRPPYEQYF
TGTGCCTGGGGACGTCCCCCCTACGAGCAGTACTTC
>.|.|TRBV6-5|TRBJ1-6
CASSLGTRGSPLHF
TGTGCCAGCAGCCTAGGGACTCGCGGGTCACCCCTCCACTTT
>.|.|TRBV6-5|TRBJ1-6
CASSPTQYRVSPLHF
TGTGCCAGCAGTCCTACTCAGTACAGGGTTTCACCCCTCCACTTT
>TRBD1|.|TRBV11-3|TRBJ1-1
CATVPGQGPNTEAFF
TGTGCCACCGTCCCGGGACAGGGACCAAACACTGAAGCTTTCTTT
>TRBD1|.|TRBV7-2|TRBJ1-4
CASSPGQGSGKLFF
TGTGCCAGCAGCCCGGGACAGGGGTCTGGGAAACTGTTTTTT
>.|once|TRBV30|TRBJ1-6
CAWSLWIGQGNSPLHF
TGTGCCTGGAGTTTATGGATCGGCCAGGGTAATTCACCCCTCCACTTT
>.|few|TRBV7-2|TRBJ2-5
CASSRRDNQETQYF
TGTGCCAGCAGCAGACGGGACAACCAAGAGACCCAGTACTTC
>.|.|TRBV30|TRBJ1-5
CAWSDPGGIGPQHF
TGTGCCTGGAGTGACCCTGGGGGGATAGGGCCCCAGCATTTT
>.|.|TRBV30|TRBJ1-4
CAWSGDGPNSNEKLFF
TGTGCCTGGAGCGGAGACGGACCAAACTCTAATGAAAAACTGTTTTTT
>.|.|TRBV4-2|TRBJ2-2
CASSQEANTGELFF
TGTGCCAGCAGCCAGGAGGCGAACACCGGGGAGCTGTTTTTT
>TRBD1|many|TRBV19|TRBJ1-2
CASSIGRQGAYYGYTF
TGTGCCAGTAGTATAGGCCGACAGGGGGCTTACTATGGCTACACCTTC
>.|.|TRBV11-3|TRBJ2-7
CASSLLAATEGAYEQYF
TGTGCCAGCAGCTTATTGGCGGCTACCGAGGGCGCCTACGAGCAGTACTTC
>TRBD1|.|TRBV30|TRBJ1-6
CAWSSPGTGNNSPLHF
TGTGCCTGGTCATCCCCCGGGACAGGGAATAATTCACCCCTCCACTTT
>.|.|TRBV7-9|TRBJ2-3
CAVTGASKDTQYF
TGTGCAGTCACGGGGGCCTCGAAGGATACGCAGTATTTT
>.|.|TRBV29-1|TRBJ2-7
CSVGETAVGEQYF
TGCAGCGTTGGGGAGACCGCCGTGGGGGAGCAGTACTTC
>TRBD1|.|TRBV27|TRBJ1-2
CASSPTGGRVYGYTF
TGTGCCAGCAGTCCGACAGGGGGCAGGGTCTATGGCTACACCTTC
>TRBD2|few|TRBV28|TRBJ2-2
CASSFLDATSGGLRTGELFF
TGTGCCAGCAGTTTTTTAGACGCGACTAGCGGGGGCCTCCGCACCGGGGAGCTGTTTTTT
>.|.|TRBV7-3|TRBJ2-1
CASSLIRGANNEQFF
TGTGCCAGCAGCTTAATCCGGGGGGCCAACAATGAGCAGTTCTTC
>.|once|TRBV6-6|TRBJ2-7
CASRRDSSNYEQYF
TGTGCCAGCAGGCGAGACAGCTCCAACTACGAGCAGTACTTC
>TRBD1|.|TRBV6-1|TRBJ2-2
CATPRQGDTGELFF
TGTGCCACACCCCGACAGGGGGATACCGGGGAGCTGTTTTTT
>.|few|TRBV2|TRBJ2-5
CASNPTQETQYF
TGTGCCAGCAATCCGACCCAGGAGACCCAGTACTTC
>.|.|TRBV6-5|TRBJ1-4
CASSYDRRREKLFF
TGTGCCAGCAGTTACGACAGGAGACGTGAAAAACTGTTTTTT
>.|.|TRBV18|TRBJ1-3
CASSPRTSGNTIYF
TGTGCCAGCTCACCCAGAACTTCTGGAAACACCATATATTTT
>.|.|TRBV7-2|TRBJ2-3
CASSPPDGAYTDTQYF
TGTGCCAGCAGCCCGCCGGACGGAGCGTACACAGATACGCAGTATTTT
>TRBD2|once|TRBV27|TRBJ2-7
CASSKGGGAYEQYF
TGTGCCTCCAGCAAAGGCGGGGGTGCTTACGAGCAGTACTTC
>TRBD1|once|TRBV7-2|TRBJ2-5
CASSLVGSGGRRETQYF
TGTGCCAGCAGCCTCGTAGGTTCAGGGGGTAGGCGGGAGACCCAGTACTTC
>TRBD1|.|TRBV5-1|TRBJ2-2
CASISEDRARTGELFF
TGCGCCAGCATCTCGGAGGACAGGGCGCGCACCGGGGAGCTGTTTTTT
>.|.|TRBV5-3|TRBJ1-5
CARSFRNQPQHF
TGTGCCAGAAGCTTCCGGAATCAGCCCCAGCATTTT
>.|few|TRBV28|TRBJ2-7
CASISVGGTSYEQYF
TGTGCCAGCATTTCGGTAGGGGGGACCTCCTACGAGCAGTACTTC
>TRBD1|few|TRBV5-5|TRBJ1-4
CASSSGRTGTSEKLFF
TGTGCCAGCAGCTCGGGCAGGACAGGGACCTCTGAAAAACTGTTTTTT
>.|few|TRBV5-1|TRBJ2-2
CASARFDGELFF
TGCGCCAGCGCACGTTTCGACGGGGAGCTGTTTTTT